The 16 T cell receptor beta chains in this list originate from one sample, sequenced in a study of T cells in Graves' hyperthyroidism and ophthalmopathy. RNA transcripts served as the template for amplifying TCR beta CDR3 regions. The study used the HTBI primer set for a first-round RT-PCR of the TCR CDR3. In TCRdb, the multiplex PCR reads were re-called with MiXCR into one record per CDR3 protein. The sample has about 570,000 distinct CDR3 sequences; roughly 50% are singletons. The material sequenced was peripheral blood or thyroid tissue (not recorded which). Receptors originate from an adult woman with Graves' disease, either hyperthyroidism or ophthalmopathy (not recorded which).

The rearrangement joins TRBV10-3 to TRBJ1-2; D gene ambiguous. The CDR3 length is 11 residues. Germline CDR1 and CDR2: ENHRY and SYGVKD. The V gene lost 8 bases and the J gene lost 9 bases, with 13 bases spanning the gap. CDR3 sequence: CAIFCEGCYTF. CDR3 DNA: TGTGCCATCTTTTGTGAAGGGTGCTACACCTTC.

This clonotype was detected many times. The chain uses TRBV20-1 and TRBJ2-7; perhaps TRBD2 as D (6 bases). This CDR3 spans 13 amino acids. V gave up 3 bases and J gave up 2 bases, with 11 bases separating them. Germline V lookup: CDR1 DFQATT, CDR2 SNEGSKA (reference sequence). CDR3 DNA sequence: TGCAGTGCTAGTTGGGGAGGCCCCTACGAGCAGTACTTC. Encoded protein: CSASWGGPYEQYF.

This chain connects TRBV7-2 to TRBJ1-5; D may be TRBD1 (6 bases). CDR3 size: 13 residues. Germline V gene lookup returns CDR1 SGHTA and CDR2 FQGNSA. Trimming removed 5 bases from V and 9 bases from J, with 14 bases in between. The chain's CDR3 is CASSLNRVSPQHF. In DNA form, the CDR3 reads TGTGCCAGCAGCCTTAACAGGGTATCGCCCCAGCATTTT.

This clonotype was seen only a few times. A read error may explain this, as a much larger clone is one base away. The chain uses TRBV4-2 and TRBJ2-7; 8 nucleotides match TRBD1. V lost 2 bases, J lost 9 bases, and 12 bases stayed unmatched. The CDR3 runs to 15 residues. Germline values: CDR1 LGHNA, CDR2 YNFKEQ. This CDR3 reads CASSQRDRTPSWQYF. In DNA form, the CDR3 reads TGTGCCAGCAGCCAACGGGACAGGACCCCTTCGTGGCAGTACTTC.

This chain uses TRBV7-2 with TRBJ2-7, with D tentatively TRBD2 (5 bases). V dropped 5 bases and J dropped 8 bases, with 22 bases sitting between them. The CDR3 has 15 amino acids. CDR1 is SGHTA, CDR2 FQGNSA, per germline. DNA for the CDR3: TGTGCCAGCAGCCTGGACTCCAGTAGCGTTCTCCAGCAGTACTTC. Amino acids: CASSLDSSSVLQQYF.

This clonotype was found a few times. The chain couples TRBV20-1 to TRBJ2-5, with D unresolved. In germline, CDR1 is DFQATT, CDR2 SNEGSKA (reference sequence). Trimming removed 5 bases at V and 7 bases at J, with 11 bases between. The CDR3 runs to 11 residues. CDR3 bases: TGCAGTGCTCGGCCCCGTGGGACCCAGTACTTC. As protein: CSARPRGTQYF.

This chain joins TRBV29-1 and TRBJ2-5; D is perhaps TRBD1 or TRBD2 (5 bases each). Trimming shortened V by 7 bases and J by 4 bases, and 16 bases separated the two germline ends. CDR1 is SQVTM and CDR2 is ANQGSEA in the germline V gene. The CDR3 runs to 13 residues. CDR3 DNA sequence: TGCAGCGCCCCCCGAGGGGTAGGAGAGACCCAGTACTTC. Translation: CSAPRGVGETQYF.

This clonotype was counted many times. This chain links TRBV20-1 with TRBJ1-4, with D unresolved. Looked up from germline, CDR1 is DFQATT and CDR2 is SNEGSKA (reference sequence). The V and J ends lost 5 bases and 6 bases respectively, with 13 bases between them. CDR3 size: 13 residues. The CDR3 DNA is TGCAGTGCTTCCGCGGACCGGGATGAAAAACTGTTTTTT. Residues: CSASADRDEKLFF.

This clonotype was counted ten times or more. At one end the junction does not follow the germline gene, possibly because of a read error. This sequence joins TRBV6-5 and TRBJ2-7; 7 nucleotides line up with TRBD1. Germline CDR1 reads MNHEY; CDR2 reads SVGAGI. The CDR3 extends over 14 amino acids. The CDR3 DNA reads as TGTGCCAACAGTAGGGACAGACACTCCTACGAGCAGTACTTC. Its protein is CANSRDRHSYEQYF.

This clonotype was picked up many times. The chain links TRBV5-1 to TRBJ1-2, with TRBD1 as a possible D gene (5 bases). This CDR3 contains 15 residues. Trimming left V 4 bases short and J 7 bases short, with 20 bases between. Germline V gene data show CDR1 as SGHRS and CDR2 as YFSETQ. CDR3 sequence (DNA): TGCGCCAGCAGCCCATCCATGACAGACCCTTCTGGCTACACCTTC. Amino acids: CASSPSMTDPSGYTF.

Here the CDR3 DNA reads TGTGCCAGCTCACCAGGCAGGACAGCGGAAGCTTTCTTT. This gives the protein CASSPGRTAEAFF. The chain is built from TRBV18 and TRBJ1-1; weak D call: TRBD1 (6 bases). In germline, CDR1 is KGHSH, CDR2 LQKENI. The CDR3 loop spans 13 amino acids. V lost 2 bases and J lost 8, with 12 bases in between.

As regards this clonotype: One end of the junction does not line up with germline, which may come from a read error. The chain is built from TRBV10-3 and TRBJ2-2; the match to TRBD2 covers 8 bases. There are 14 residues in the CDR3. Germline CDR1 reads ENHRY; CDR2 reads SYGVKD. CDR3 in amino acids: CASSGLASTGELFF. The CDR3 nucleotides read TGTGCCAGCAGTGGACTAGCAAGCACCGGGGAGCTGTTTTTT.

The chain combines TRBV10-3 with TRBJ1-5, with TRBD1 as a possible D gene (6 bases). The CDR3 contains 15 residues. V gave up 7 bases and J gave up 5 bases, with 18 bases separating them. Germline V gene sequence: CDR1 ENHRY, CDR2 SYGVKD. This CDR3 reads CAIKSAGTSDQPQHF. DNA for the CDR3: TGTGCCATCAAGAGTGCCGGGACATCAGATCAGCCCCAGCATTTT.

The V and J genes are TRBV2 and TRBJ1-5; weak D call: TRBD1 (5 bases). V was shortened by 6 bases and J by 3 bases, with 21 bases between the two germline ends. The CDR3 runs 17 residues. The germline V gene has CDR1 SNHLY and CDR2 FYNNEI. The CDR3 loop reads CASSPGRDRRINQPQHF. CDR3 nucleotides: TGTGCCAGCAGCCCTGGACGGGACCGAAGAATCAATCAGCCCCAGCATTTT.

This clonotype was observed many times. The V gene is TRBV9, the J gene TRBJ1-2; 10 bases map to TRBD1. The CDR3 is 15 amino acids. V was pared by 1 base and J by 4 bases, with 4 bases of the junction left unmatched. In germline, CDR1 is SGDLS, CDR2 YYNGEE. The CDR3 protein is CASSVRGTGAYGYTF. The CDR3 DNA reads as TGTGCCAGCAGCGTACGGGGGACAGGGGCCTATGGCTACACCTTC.

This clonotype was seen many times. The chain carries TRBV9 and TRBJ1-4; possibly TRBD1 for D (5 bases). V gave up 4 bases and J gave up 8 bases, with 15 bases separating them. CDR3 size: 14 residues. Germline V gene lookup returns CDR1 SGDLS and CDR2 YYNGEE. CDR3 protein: CASSFEPGGEKLFF. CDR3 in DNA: TGTGCCAGCAGCTTCGAGCCTGGGGGAGAAAAACTGTTTTTT. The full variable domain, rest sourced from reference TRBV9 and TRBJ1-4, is DSGVTQTPKHLITATGQRVTLRCSPRSGDLSVYWYQQSLDQGLQFLIQYYNGEERAKGNILERFSAQQFPDLHSELNLSSLELGDSALYFCASSFEPGGEKLFFGSGTQLSVL.